A single sample gave rise to the 24 T cell receptor beta chains below, sequenced in a study of blood T cell repertoires in COVID-19. The data were produced by immunoSEQ multiplex PCR, yet TCRdb's version contains in-frame clones alone and is incomplete. The sample includes under 350,000 clones, 86% seen only once; the top ten take about 2.7%. The sequencing input was PBMCs or T cells enriched from blood (not recorded which). These TCRs come from a woman aged 18-30 years who had recovered from COVID-19.

This sequence joins TRBV6-5 and TRBJ2-5; 12 bases align to TRBD1. The V and J ends lost 7 bases and 4 bases, in that order; junction bases with no gene match: 4. This CDR3 has 14 residues. The germline V gene encodes CDR1 MNHEY and CDR2 SVGAGI. The CDR3 sequence is CASTRDRGRETQYF. The DNA for the CDR3 is TGTGCCAGCACGAGGGACAGGGGGCGAGAGACCCAGTACTTC.

This clone was observed a few times. The chain combines TRBV7-2 with TRBJ1-5, with 11 nucleotides matching TRBD1. Germline loops: CDR1 SGHTA, CDR2 FQGNSA. This CDR3 is 15 amino acids long. V dropped 2 bases and J dropped 7; count of bases not matched to a gene: 4. The CDR3 coding sequence is TGTGCCAGCAGCTTATTCGGGACAGGGGGACAGCCCCAGCATTTT. Its protein product is CASSLFGTGGQPQHF.

This clone came up once. The genes are TRBV18 and TRBJ1-3; weak D call: TRBD1 (5 bases). The germline gives CDR1 KGHSH, CDR2 LQKENI. The CDR3 has 14 residues. The V end was cut by 3 bases, the J end by 6 bases, with 12 bases between. CDR3 sequence reads: CASSPGLGENTIYF. In nucleotides, the CDR3 is TGTGCCAGCTCACCGGGACTGGGCGAAAACACCATATATTTT.

Here the CDR3 reads CASSQMAGSDSPLHF. The CDR3 bases are TGCGCCAGCAGCCAAATGGCAGGGTCTGATTCACCCCTCCACTTT. The chain couples TRBV4-1 to TRBJ1-6; possible D gene TRBD1, 5 bases. CDR3 length equals 15 residues. From germline, CDR1 is MGHRA and CDR2 YSYEKL. V gave up 2 bases and J gave up 8 bases, with 13 bases separating them.

The chain joins TRBV10-3 to TRBJ2-7; 8 bases map to TRBD1. With 3 bases clipped from V and 3 bases from J, the junction kept 4 bases outside the gene matches. The CDR3 contains 14 residues. The V gene's germline CDR1 is ENHRY and CDR2 SYGVKD. The CDR3 protein is CAISEGQGRYEQYF. The CDR3, as DNA: TGTGCCATCAGTGAAGGACAGGGTCGCTACGAGCAGTACTTC.

The J gene is TRBJ1-2, the V gene TRBV5-1; 10 bases match TRBD1. The CDR3 totals 18 residues. The ends lost 3 bases at V and 0 bases at J; junction bases unmatched: 11. The V gene's germline CDR1 is SGHRS and CDR2 YFSETQ. The CDR3 is CASSSDRGSLNTNYGYTF. In nucleotides, the CDR3 is TGCGCCAGCAGCTCGGACAGGGGGTCACTTAATACTAACTATGGCTACACCTTC.

The chain joins TRBV5-4 to TRBJ1-1; the D gene is possibly TRBD1 (6 bases). The germline CDR1 and CDR2 sequences are SGHNT and YYREEE (reference sequence). Trimming shortened V by 3 bases and J by 2 bases, and 14 bases separated the two germline ends. The CDR3 is made up of 15 amino acids. CDR3 amino acids: CASSWGLRGNTEAFF. The CDR3 bases are TGTGCCAGCAGCTGGGGGCTCAGGGGTAACACTGAAGCTTTCTTT.

CDR3 in amino acids: CSVEYGGAYEQYF. Written as DNA, the CDR3 is TGCAGCGTTGAATATGGGGGGGCCTACGAGCAGTACTTC. V and J are TRBV29-1 and TRBJ2-7, with 7 nucleotides matching TRBD2. V lost 2 bases to trimming and J lost 2 bases; unmatched junction nucleotides: 3. The CDR3 contains 13 residues. In germline, CDR1 is SQVTM, CDR2 ANQGSEA.

The genes are TRBV7-9 and TRBJ2-3; 10 bases agree with TRBD1. The J segment lost 4 bases and the V segment lost 4 bases, leaving 8 bases of the junction unmatched. Looked up from germline, CDR1 is SEHNR and CDR2 is FQNEAQ (reference sequence). The CDR3 is 16 residues long. As DNA, the CDR3 is TGTGCCAGCAGCTGGATCCCGGGACAGGGGTCAGATACGCAGTATTTT. It is translated as CASSWIPGQGSDTQYF.

The chain combines TRBV19 with TRBJ1-3; unclear D gene. The CDR3 runs 17 residues. In germline, CDR1 is LNHDA, CDR2 SQIVND (reference sequence). Trimming took 1 base from V and 0 from J, leaving 13 bases between them. The CDR3: CASSIGRAAGSGNTIYF. CDR3 coding DNA: TGTGCCAGTAGTATAGGAAGGGCGGCGGGCTCTGGAAACACCATATATTTT.

The chain joins TRBV12-1 to TRBJ2-7; the tabulated D call, TRBD1, remains unverified against the DNA. TRBV12-1 represents a pseudogene. The CDR3 totals 24 residues. The CDR3, as DNA: TGTGCCAGCAGCTTGTATATATTAGGATTTGGAACAAAAGTTGAGGACAGGGAAGGCAACGAGCAGTACTTC. Translation gives CASSLYILGFGTKVEDREGNEQYF.

This chain connects TRBV5-5 to TRBJ1-6, with 9 bases identical to TRBD1. The V and J ends lost 3 bases and 3 bases, in that order; junction bases with no gene match: 1. CDR3 length: 15 residues. Per germline, CDR1 SGHKS and CDR2 YYEKEE (reference sequence). As DNA, the CDR3 is TGTGCCAGCAGCTCGGGACAGGGCTATAATTCACCCCTCCACTTT. Translation gives CASSSGQGYNSPLHF.

This clone showed up just once. Other DNA sequences from this sample encode an identical CDR3 as well. The chain combines TRBV25-1 with TRBJ2-3; D uncertain. Per the germline V gene, CDR1 is MGHDK and CDR2 is SYGVNS. The CDR3 consists of 14 residues. Between the trimmed V and J ends, which lost 0 bases and 3 bases, there was a span of 7 bases. CDR3 amino acids: CASSEYALTDTQYF. CDR3 nucleotide sequence: TGTGCCAGCAGTGAATACGCCCTAACAGATACGCAGTATTTT.

The chain combines TRBV18 with TRBJ2-3; 14 bases agree with TRBD2. CDR1 and CDR2 (germline): KGHSH, LQKENI. The CDR3 length is 19 residues. After removal of 3 bases from V and 2 bases from J, the junction contained 10 bases not matched to a gene. The CDR3 sequence: CASSPIPGLAGEYTDTQYF. The CDR3 region has the DNA TGTGCCAGCTCACCGATACCGGGACTAGCGGGAGAGTACACAGATACGCAGTATTTT.

The chain is built from TRBV7-2 and TRBJ2-2; 10 bases fit TRBD2. Per germline, CDR1 SGHTA and CDR2 FQGNSA. After removal of 2 bases from V and 2 bases from J, the junction contained 5 bases not matched to a gene. The CDR3 runs to 17 residues. CDR3: CASSLRRTSGNTGELFF. CDR3 nucleotide sequence: TGTGCCAGCAGCTTACGGCGGACTAGCGGCAACACCGGGGAGCTGTTTTTT.

V and J are TRBV9 and TRBJ2-1; 14 bases align to TRBD2. The CDR3 sequence is 19 residues long. Unmatched junction bases numbered 9, after V lost 0 bases and J lost 4 bases. Per the germline V gene, CDR1 is SGDLS and CDR2 is YYNGEE. The CDR3 is CASSVVGTSGGLSYNEQFF. CDR3 nucleotide sequence: TGTGCCAGCAGCGTAGTCGGGACTAGCGGGGGACTATCTTACAATGAGCAGTTCTTC.

The chain joins TRBV4-3 to TRBJ2-2; D may be TRBD1 (6 bases). The germline gives CDR1 LGHNA, CDR2 YSLEER. The length of the CDR3 is 22 residues. Trimming removed 3 bases at V and 4 bases at J, with 33 bases between. In nucleotides, the CDR3 is TGCGCCAGCAGCCAGGACAGATCTCATGGGGACCTACTTCGGGGATTCACCGGGGAGCTGTTTTTT. Translation gives CASSQDRSHGDLLRGFTGELFF.

The V and J genes are TRBV5-1 and TRBJ2-2; TRBD2 matches at 8 bases. V lost 3 bases to trimming and J lost 6 bases; unmatched junction nucleotides: 10. This CDR3 has 16 residues. CDR1 and CDR2 (germline): SGHRS, YFSETQ. This CDR3 is CASSSERRGASGELFF. The CDR3 nucleotides read TGCGCCAGCAGCTCCGAGAGGCGGGGGGCATCCGGGGAGCTGTTTTTT.

The gene calls are TRBV11-3 and TRBJ2-3, with a tentative D call TRBD1 (5 bases). The CDR3 is made up of 11 amino acids. With 5 bases removed from V and 7 bases from J, the gap between germline ends came to 7 bases. From germline, CDR1 is SGHNT and CDR2 YENEEA. The CDR3 DNA is TGTGCCAGCAGCGGGGCTTATACGCAGTATTTT. Amino acid sequence: CASSGAYTQYF.

The chain links TRBV7-9 to TRBJ2-5, with TRBD1 matching over 7 bases. Looked up from germline, CDR1 is SEHNR and CDR2 is FQNEAQ (reference sequence). The CDR3 loop spans 16 amino acids. The V segment lost 5 bases and the J segment 1 base; nucleotides outside the gene matches: 10. The CDR3 sequence: CASSPNRDRPQETQYF. CDR3 in DNA: TGTGCCAGCAGCCCAAACCGGGACAGACCCCAAGAGACCCAGTACTTC.

The J gene is TRBJ1-1, the V gene TRBV2; unclear D gene. V lost 3 bases to trimming and J lost 0 bases, with 5 bases between them. The CDR3 extends over 13 amino acids. Germline assignment: CDR1 SNHLY and CDR2 FYNNEI. The CDR3 is CASSDQMNTEAFF. CDR3 nucleotides: TGTGCCAGCAGTGACCAGATGAACACTGAAGCTTTCTTT.

The chain links TRBV15 to TRBJ2-1; 12 bases are shared with TRBD2. This CDR3 has 13 residues. Germline loops: CDR1 LNHNV, CDR2 YYDKDF (reference sequence). The V segment lost 1 base and the J segment 16 bases; nucleotides outside the gene matches: 5. The CDR3 loop is CATSRVLAGGAFF. DNA for the CDR3: TGTGCCACCAGCAGAGTTCTAGCGGGGGGGGCCTTCTTC. The full variable domain, completed using reference TRBV15 and TRBJ2-1, is DAMVIQNPRYQVTQFGKPVTLSCSQTLNHNVMYWYQQKSSQAPKLLFHYYDKDFNNEADTPDNFQSRRPNTSFCFLDIRSPGLGDTAMYLCATSRVLAGGAFFGPGTRLTVL.

This chain joins TRBV28 and TRBJ1-2, with TRBD1 matching over 7 bases. In germline, CDR1 is MDHEN, CDR2 SYDVKM. V shed 4 bases, J shed 4 bases, and the junction held 15 bases outside the gene matches. The CDR3 is made up of 17 amino acids. The CDR3 reads CASSSQRDRPIFYGYTF. The CDR3 DNA follows: TGTGCCAGCAGTTCTCAGAGGGACAGACCGATATTCTATGGCTACACCTTC.

This chain connects TRBV27 to TRBJ2-7, with 8 bases lining up with TRBD1. The CDR3 sequence is 15 residues long. CDR1 is MNHEY, CDR2 SMNVEV, per germline (reference sequence). After removal of 5 bases from V and 4 bases from J, the junction contained 10 bases not matched to a gene. CDR3 in amino acids: CASSPPGQARYEQYF. CDR3 coding DNA: TGTGCCAGCAGTCCACCGGGACAGGCCAGATACGAGCAGTACTTC.